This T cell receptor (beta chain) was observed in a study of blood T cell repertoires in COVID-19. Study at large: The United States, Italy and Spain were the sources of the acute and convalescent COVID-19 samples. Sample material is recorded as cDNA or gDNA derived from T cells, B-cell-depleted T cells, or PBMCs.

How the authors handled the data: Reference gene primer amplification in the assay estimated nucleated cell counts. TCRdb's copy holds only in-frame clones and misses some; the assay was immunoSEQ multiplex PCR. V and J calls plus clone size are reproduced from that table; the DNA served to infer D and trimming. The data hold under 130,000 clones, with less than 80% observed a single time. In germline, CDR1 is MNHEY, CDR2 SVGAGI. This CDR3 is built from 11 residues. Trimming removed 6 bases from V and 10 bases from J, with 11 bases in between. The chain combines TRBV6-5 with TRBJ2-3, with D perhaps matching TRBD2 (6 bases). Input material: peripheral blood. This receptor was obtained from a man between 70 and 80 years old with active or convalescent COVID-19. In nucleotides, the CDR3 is TGTGCCAGCAGCGCGGGACGGGCGCAGTATTTT. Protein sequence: CASSAGRAQYF.